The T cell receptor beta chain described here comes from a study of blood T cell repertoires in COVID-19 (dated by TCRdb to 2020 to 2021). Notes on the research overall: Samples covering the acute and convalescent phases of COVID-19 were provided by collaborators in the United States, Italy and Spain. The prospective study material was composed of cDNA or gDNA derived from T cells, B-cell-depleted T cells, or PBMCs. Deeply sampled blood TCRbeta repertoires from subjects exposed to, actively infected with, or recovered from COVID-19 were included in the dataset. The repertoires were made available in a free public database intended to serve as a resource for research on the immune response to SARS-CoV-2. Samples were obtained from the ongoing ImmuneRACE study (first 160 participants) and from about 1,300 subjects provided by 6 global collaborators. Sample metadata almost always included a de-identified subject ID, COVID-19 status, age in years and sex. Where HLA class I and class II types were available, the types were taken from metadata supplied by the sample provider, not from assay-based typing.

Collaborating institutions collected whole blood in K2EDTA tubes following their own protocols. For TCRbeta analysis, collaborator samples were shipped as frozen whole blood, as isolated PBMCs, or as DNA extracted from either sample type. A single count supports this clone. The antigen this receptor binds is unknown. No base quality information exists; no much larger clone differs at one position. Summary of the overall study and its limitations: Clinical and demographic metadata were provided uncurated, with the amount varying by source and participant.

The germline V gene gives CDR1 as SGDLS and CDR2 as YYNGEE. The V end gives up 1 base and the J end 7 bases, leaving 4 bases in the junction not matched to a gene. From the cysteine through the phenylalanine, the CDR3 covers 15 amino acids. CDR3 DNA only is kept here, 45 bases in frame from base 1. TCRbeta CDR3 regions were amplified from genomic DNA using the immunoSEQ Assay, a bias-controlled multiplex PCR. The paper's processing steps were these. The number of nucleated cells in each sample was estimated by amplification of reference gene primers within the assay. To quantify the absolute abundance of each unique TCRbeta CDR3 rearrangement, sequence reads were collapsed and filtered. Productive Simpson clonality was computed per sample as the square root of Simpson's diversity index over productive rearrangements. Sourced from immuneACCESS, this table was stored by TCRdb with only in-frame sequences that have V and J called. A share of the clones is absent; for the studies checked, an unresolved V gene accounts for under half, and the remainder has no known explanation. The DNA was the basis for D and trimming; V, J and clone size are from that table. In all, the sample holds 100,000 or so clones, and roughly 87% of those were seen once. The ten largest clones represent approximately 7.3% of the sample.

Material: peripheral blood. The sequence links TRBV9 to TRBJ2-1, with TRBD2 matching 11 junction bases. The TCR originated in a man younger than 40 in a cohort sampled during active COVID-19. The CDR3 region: CASSVWLAGGNEQFF. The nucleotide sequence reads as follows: TGTGCCAGCAGCGTATGGCTAGCGGGGGGAAATGAGCAGTTCTTC.